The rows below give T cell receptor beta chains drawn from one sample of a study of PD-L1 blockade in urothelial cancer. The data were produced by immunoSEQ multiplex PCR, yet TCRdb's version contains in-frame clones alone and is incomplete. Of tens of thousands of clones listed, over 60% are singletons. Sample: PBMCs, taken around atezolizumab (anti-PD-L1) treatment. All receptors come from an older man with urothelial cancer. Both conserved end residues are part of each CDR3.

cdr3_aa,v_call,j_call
CASSIGLAGGRSTDTQYF,TRBV19,TRBJ2-3
CAWSVGQGNYGYTF,TRBV30,TRBJ1-2
CASSRFSYTGELFF,TRBV27,TRBJ2-2
CASSKDRALGTQYF,TRBV12-5,TRBJ2-5
CASTVRGNQPQHF,TRBV2,TRBJ1-5
CASSPAANQETQYF,TRBV5-1,TRBJ2-5
CASSSAGTGYDEQYF,TRBV19,TRBJ2-7
CASSGFSGGAWTGELFF,TRBV2,TRBJ2-2
CASSQNRGQSEKLFF,TRBV4-3,TRBJ1-4
CASRRDRGLGGNQPQHF,TRBV19,TRBJ1-5
CASSPDRGGGTDTQYF,TRBV9,TRBJ2-3
CASSQEVASGGHYEQYF,TRBV4-1,TRBJ2-7
CASSEVRFSYEQYF,TRBV6-1,TRBJ2-7
CASSPPSGLTYNEQFF,TRBV18,TRBJ2-1
CASRAVQGGELFF,TRBV19,TRBJ2-2
CASSFQGAAETQYF,TRBV5-1,TRBJ2-5
CASSPTGNTEAFF,TRBV5-1,TRBJ1-1
CASKGQEDDEQYF,TRBV7-9,TRBJ2-7
CASSLSLRTDTQYF,TRBV5-1,TRBJ2-3
CASSLSAGNYGYTF,TRBV11-2,TRBJ1-2
CASSRQGGNTGELFF,TRBV19,TRBJ2-2
CASSSPAYQGVGELFF,TRBV27,TRBJ2-2
CASSAPGGGGPEAFF,TRBV6-6,TRBJ1-1
CASSSLLAGGSLNEQFF,TRBV5-1,TRBJ2-1
CASSDRSNQPQHF,TRBV7-2,TRBJ1-5
CASSLDSPGQGVFGAFF,TRBV7-2,TRBJ1-1
CASSLPQGQATF,TRBV6-5,TRBJ1-2
CASRGTGRNQPQHF,TRBV6-5,TRBJ1-5
CASSLDPGVDEQYF,TRBV11-2,TRBJ2-7
CASSQDRPGADTQYF,TRBV4-3,TRBJ2-3
CASRSQETQYF,TRBV11-3,TRBJ2-5
CASTKEGQLLHF,TRBV6-1,TRBJ1-6
CASNRQGITEAFF,TRBV19,TRBJ1-1
CASSQPGQLAKNIQYF,TRBV5-4,TRBJ2-4
CASSVQLADANTGELFF,TRBV4-3,TRBJ2-2
CASSRGSGNQPQHF,TRBV2,TRBJ1-5
CASSQGSGEADTQYF,TRBV4-3,TRBJ2-3
CASSSRTGGFYGYTF,TRBV6-5,TRBJ1-2
CASSLVPPRDTIYF,TRBV7-2,TRBJ1-3
CASSRGGSTDTQYF,TRBV7-2,TRBJ2-3
CASSYSRGYRGAEAFF,TRBV6-5,TRBJ1-1
CASSHGTSGFAGELFF,TRBV7-9,TRBJ2-2
CASRQGGGYGYTF,TRBV28,TRBJ1-2
CASSVRGQGSTDTQYF,TRBV2,TRBJ2-3
CASSPYRGSMNTEAFF,TRBV9,TRBJ1-1